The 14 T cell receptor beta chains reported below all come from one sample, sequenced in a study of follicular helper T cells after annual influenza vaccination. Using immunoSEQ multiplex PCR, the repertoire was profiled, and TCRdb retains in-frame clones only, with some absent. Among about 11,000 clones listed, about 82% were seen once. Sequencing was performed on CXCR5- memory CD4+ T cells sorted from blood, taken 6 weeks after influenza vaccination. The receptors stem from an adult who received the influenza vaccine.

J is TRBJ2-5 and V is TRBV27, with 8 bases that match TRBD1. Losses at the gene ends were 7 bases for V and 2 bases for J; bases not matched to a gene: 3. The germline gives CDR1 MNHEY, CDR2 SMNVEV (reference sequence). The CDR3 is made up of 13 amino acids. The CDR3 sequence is CASKRDRQETQYF. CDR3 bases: TGTGCCAGCAAAAGGGACAGGCAAGAGACCCAGTACTTC.

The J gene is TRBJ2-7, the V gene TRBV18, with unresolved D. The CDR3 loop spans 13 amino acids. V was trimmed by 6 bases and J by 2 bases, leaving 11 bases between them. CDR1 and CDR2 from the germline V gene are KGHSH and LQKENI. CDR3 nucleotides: TGTGCCAGCTCGCCCGACATTACCTACGAGCAGTACTTC. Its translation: CASSPDITYEQYF.

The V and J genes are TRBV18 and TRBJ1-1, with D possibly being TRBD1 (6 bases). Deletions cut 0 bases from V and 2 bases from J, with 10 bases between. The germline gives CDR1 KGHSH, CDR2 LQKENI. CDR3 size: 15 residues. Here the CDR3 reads CASSPPSRGNTEAFF. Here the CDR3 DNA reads TGTGCCAGCTCACCACCGAGCAGGGGTAACACTGAAGCTTTCTTT.

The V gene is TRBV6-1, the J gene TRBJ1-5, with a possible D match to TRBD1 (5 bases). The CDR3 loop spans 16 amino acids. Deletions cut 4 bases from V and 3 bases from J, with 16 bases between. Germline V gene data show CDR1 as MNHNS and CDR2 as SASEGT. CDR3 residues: CASSGRQWSDNQPQHF. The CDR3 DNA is TGTGCCAGCAGTGGCCGACAGTGGTCAGACAATCAGCCCCAGCATTTT.

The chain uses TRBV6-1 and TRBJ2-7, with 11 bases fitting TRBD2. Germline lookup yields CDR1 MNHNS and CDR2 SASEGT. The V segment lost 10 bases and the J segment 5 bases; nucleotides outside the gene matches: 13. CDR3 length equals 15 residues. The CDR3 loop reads CATTGTSGPRNEQYF. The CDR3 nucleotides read TGTGCCACTACCGGGACTAGCGGCCCCCGGAACGAGCAGTACTTC.

The CDR3 DNA follows: TGTGCCAGTAGTTCAGAAGGCGGGGTGCTTGAAGCTTTCTTT. It codes for CASSSEGGVLEAFF. The chain recombines TRBV19 with TRBJ1-1; unclear D gene. Germline V lookup: CDR1 LNHDA, CDR2 SQIVND (reference sequence). The CDR3 length is 14 residues. V was pared by 5 bases and J by 7 bases, with 17 bases between.

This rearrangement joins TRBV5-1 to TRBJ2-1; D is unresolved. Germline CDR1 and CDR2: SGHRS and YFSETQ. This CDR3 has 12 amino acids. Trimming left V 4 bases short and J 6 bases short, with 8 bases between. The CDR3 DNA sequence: TGCGCCAGCAGCCGCCGTCTCAATGAGCAGTTCTTC. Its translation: CASSRRLNEQFF. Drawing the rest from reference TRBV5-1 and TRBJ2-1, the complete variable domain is KAGVTQTPRYLIKTRGQQVTLSCSPISGHRSVSWYQQTPGQGLQFLFEYFSETQRNKGNFPGRFSGRQFSNSRSEMNVSTLELGDSALYLCASSRRLNEQFFGPGTRLTVL.

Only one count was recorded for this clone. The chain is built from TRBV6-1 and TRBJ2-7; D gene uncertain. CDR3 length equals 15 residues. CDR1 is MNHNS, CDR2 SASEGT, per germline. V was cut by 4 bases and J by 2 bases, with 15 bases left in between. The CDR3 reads CASSAQPDETYEQYF. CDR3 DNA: TGTGCCAGCAGTGCACAGCCTGATGAGACCTACGAGCAGTACTTC.

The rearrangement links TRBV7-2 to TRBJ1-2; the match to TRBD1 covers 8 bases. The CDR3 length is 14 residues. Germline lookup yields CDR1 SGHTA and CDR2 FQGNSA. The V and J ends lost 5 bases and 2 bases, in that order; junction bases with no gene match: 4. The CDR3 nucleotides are TGTGCCAGCAGCCCCCGACAGGGGAACTATGGCTACACCTTC. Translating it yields CASSPRQGNYGYTF.

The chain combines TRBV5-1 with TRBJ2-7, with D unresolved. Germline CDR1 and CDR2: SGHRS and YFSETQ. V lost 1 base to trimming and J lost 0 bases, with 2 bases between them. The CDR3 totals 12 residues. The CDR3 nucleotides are TGCGCCAGCAGCTTGAGCTCCTACGAGCAGTACTTC. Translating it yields CASSLSSYEQYF.

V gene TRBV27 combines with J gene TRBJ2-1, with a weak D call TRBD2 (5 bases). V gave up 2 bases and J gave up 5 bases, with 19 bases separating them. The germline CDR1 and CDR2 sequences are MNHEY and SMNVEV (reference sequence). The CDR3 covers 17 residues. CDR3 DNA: TGTGCCAGCAGTTTAAACCCTCAAGCGGCAGGCCACAATGAGCAGTTCTTC. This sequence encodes CASSLNPQAAGHNEQFF.

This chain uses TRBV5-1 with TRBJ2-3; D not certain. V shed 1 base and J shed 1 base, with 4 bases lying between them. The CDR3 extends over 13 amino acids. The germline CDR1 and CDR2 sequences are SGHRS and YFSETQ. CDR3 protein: CASSLYGTDTQYF. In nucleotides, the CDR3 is TGCGCCAGCAGCTTGTACGGCACAGATACGCAGTATTTT.

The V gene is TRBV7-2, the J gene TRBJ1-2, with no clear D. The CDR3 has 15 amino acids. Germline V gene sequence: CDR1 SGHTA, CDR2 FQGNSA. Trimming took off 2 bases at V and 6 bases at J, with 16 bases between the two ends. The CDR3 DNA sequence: TGTGCCAGCAGCTTAACCCTCGAGTCAGGTGATGGCTACACCTTC. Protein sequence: CASSLTLESGDGYTF.

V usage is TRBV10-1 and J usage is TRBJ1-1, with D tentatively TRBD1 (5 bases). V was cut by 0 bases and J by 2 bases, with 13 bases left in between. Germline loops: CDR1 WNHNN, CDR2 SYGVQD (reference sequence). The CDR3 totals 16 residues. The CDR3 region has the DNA TGCGCCAGCAGTGAGTCGAACGGGGCGCATAACACTGAAGCTTTCTTT. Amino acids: CASSESNGAHNTEAFF.